This TCR beta chain emerged from a study of blood T cell repertoires in COVID-19 (dated by TCRdb to the early 2020s). Concerning the study at large: Samples covering the acute and convalescent phases of COVID-19 were provided by collaborators in the United States, Italy and Spain. The repertoires were released in a freely available public database meant as a resource for research on the immune response to SARS-CoV-2. The material from the prospective study consisted of cDNA or gDNA derived from T cells, B-cell-depleted T cells, or PBMCs. The samples were drawn from the first 160 participants of the ongoing ImmuneRACE study and from over 950 subjects provided by 6 global collaborators. Deeply sampled blood TCRbeta repertoires from subjects exposed to, actively infected with, or recovered from COVID-19 were included in the dataset. A de-identified subject ID, COVID-19 status, age in years and sex were almost always included in the sample metadata. Where HLA class I and class II types were available, the types were taken from metadata supplied by the sample provider, not from assay-based typing.

This clone was counted between two and nine times. Its antigen is still unknown. No much larger clone exists at a distance of one base, and base qualities are not known. As encoded in the germline V gene, CDR1 is MNHNS while CDR2 is SASEGT. Trimming takes 2 bases off V and 0 bases off J; junction bases not matched to a gene: 6. The CDR3 starts with the cysteine, ends with the phenylalanine, and has 16 residues. The CDR3 DNA has 48 bases and is translated from base 1. Points the paper makes about the study in general: How much clinical and demographic metadata was included differed by source and by participant, and the metadata was provided uncurated.

The immunoSEQ Assay, a bias-controlled multiplex PCR, was used to amplify TCRbeta CDR3 regions from genomic DNA. The paper's processing steps were these. Within the assay, amplification of reference gene primers was used to estimate how many nucleated cells each sample contained. To quantify the absolute abundance of each unique TCRbeta CDR3 rearrangement, sequence reads were collapsed and filtered. For each sample, productive Simpson clonality was calculated as the square root of Simpson's diversity index over productive rearrangements. In its TCRdb copy, this immuneACCESS table keeps in-frame sequences only and misses some clones. Where compared with another copy, unresolved V genes explain less than half of these, and the others have no known cause. That table is the source of V, J and clone size, and D and trimming were worked out from the DNA. The sample records 95,000 to 150,000 clones, over 70% of which are singletons. The ten largest clones take up 25% to 35% of the sample.

Collaborating institutions collected whole blood in K2EDTA tubes following their own protocols. For TCRbeta analysis, collaborators shipped samples in one of three forms: frozen whole blood, isolated PBMCs, or DNA extracted from either of those sample types. The clonotype comes from an older woman with acute or convalescent COVID-19. This sequence uses TRBV6-1 and TRBJ1-1; 7 middle bases align to TRBD1. The sample taken for sequencing was peripheral blood. The CDR3: CASSERQGNMNTEAFF. The nucleotide sequence reads TGTGCCAGCAGTGAACGACAGGGCAACATGAACACTGAAGCTTTCTTT.